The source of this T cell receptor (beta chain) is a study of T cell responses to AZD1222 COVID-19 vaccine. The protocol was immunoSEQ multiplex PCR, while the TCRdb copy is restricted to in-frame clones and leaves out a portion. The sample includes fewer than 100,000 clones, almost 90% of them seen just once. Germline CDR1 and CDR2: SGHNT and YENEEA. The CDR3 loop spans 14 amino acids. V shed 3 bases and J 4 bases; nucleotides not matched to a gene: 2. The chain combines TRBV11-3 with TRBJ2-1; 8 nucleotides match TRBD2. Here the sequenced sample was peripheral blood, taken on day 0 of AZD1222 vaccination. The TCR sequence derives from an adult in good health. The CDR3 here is CASSFGGGYNEQFF. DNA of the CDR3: TGTGCCAGCAGCTTCGGCGGGGGGTACAATGAGCAGTTCTTC.